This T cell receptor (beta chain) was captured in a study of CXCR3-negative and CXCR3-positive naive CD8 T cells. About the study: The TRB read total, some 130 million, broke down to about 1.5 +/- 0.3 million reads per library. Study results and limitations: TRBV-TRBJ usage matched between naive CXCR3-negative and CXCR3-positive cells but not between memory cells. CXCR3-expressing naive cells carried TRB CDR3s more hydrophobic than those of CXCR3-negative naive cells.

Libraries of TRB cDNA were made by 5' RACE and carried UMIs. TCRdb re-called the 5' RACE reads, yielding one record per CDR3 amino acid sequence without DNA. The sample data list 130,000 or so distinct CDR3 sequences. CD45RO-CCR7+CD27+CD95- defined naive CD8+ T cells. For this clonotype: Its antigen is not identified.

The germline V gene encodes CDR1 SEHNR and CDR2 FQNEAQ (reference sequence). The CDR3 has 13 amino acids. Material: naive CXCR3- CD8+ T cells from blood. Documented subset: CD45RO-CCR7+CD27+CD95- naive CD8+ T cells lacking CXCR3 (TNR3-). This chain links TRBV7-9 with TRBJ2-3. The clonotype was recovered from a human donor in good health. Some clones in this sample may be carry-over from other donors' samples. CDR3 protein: CASSPVNTDTQYF.